This entry lists 8 T cell receptor beta chains sequenced from one sample in a study of blood T cell repertoires in COVID-19. Produced via immunoSEQ multiplex PCR; TCRdb's table is partial and in-frame only. Of roughly 100,000 clones in the sample, 92% were seen once. Material for sequencing was peripheral blood. All receptors derive from a woman aged 50 to 60 with COVID-19, enrolled during active disease.

The genes are TRBV30 and TRBJ2-2; 10 bases map to TRBD2. Germline V gene sequence: CDR1 GTSNPN, CDR2 SVGIG (reference sequence). The V and J ends lost 1 base and 5 bases, in that order; junction bases with no gene match: 4. CDR3 length: 15 amino acids. The CDR3 reads CAWSASTSGTGELFF. The CDR3, as DNA: TGTGCCTGGAGTGCCTCGACTAGCGGGACCGGGGAGCTGTTTTTT.

The chain has TRBV3-1 (or the pseudogene TRBV3-2) and TRBJ1-4, with 9 positions matching TRBD1. The CDR3 extends over 12 amino acids. With 9 bases clipped from V and 7 bases from J, the junction kept 3 bases outside the gene matches. The germline gives CDR1 LGHDT, CDR2 YNNKEL (reference sequence). DNA of the CDR3: TGTGCCAGTGGACAGGGGCGTGAAAAACTGTTTTTT. Its protein is CASGQGREKLFF.

The rearrangement uses TRBV28 and TRBJ1-5; perhaps TRBD1 as D (6 bases). Trimming cost V 3 bases and J 4 bases, with 10 bases left between them. The V gene's germline CDR1 is MDHEN and CDR2 SYDVKM. The CDR3 is 14 residues long. DNA for the CDR3: TGTGCCAGCAGTTTCGGGCAGGGGAATCAGCCCCAGCATTTT. This encodes CASSFGQGNQPQHF.

The gene calls are TRBV7-2 and TRBJ1-2, with TRBD1 matching 7 bases. V trimming: 1 base; J trimming: 4 bases; junction bases outside the gene matches: 12. The length of the CDR3 is 17 residues. Per the germline V gene, CDR1 is SGHTA and CDR2 is FQGNSA. CDR3 nucleotide sequence: TGTGCCAGCAGCTTAGGCGTCACTAGGGGGCGCGCCTATGGCTACACCTTC. Protein: CASSLGVTRGRAYGYTF.

This clone was picked up one time. This chain uses TRBV28 with TRBJ1-3, with D perhaps matching TRBD1 (5 bases). CDR1 MDHEN and CDR2 SYDVKM come from the germline V gene. V gave up 4 bases and J gave up 2 bases, with 18 bases separating them. The CDR3 sequence is 17 residues long. In nucleotides, the CDR3 is TGTGCCAGCAGTTCCCGGACAACCGCGAGCACTGGAAACACCATATATTTT. Protein sequence: CASSSRTTASTGNTIYF.

The chain has TRBV19 and TRBJ2-1; D is ambiguous. The germline gives CDR1 LNHDA, CDR2 SQIVND (reference sequence). Trimming left V 6 bases short and J 4 bases short, with 4 bases between. CDR3 length: 11 residues. The CDR3 region has the DNA TGTGCCAGTAGCCTGTACAATGAGCAGTTCTTC. This encodes CASSLYNEQFF.

The rearrangement links TRBV21-1 to TRBJ2-7; the DNA was not compared with TRBD1, the D call given in the table. TRBV21-1 is labeled a pseudogene. The CDR3 runs to 13 residues. CDR3 residues: CASSPPTVYEQYF. The CDR3 DNA sequence: TGTGCCAGCAGCCCCCCGACAGTCTACGAGCAGTACTTC.

V gene TRBV15 combines with J gene TRBJ1-5; 7 bases agree with TRBD1. This CDR3 has 14 residues. CDR1 is LNHNV, CDR2 YYDKDF, per germline (reference sequence). V lost 0 bases, J lost 7 bases, and 3 bases stayed unmatched. The CDR3: CATSRDRGNQPQHF. In nucleotides, the CDR3 is TGTGCCACCAGCAGAGACAGGGGGAACCAGCCCCAGCATTTT. The full variable domain, with the rest looked up from reference TRBV15 and TRBJ1-5, is DAMVIQNPRYQVTQFGKPVTLSCSQTLNHNVMYWYQQKSSQAPKLLFHYYDKDFNNEADTPDNFQSRRPNTSFCFLDIRSPGLGDTAMYLCATSRDRGNQPQHFGDGTRLSIL.